The present T cell receptor (beta chain) was sequenced within a study of TIL therapy for anti-PD-1-resistant metastatic lung cancer. For the study at large: Median patient age was approximately 58, ranging about 35-85 years. Median tumor mutation burden was roughly 1.4 mutations per megabase.

This was the immunoSEQ v3 assay. Here immunoSEQ multiplex PCR was the method, and the copy in TCRdb shows in-frame clones only, minus some. The sample lists fewer than 40,000 clones; 74% were seen once. Time point indicated: pre-treatment sample, taken before nivolumab and TIL therapy. Enrollment ran from October 2017 to early 2020. Study-wide points: This highly selected cohort may not generalize to typical lung cancer patients.

A word on this clone: Its antigen is currently unknown. The identical CDR3 is also encoded by other nucleotide sequences in the sample.

This sequence originates from a woman aged 30-79 years with non-small cell lung cancer. Sequenced here: blood, sampled at baseline.

The CDR3 nucleotides are TGCGCCAGCAGCTTGGGAGGGTACCGCACAGATACGCAGTATTTT. Translating it yields CASSLGGYRTDTQYF. The gene calls are TRBV5-1 and TRBJ2-3, with D possibly TRBD2 on 5 matching bases. Germline loops: CDR1 SGHRS, CDR2 YFSETQ. V was pared by 0 bases and J by 1 base, with 9 bases between. This CDR3 is 15 amino acids long. Combining the CDR3 with reference TRBV5-1 and TRBJ2-3 gives the whole variable domain KAGVTQTPRYLIKTRGQQVTLSCSPISGHRSVSWYQQTPGQGLQFLFEYFSETQRNKGNFPGRFSGRQFSNSRSEMNVSTLELGDSALYLCASSLGGYRTDTQYFGPGTRLTVL.